The present T cell receptor (beta chain) was sequenced within a study of blood T cells in healthy people across ages. A second PCR of 7 to 11 cycles used a sample-barcoded 5' primer and a J-beta primer mix. A single record per CDR3 protein comes from TCRdb applying MiXCR to the 5' RACE reads. The repertoire consists of roughly 800,000 distinct CDR3 sequences, with 58% occurring once and the leading ten covering 22%. The germline V and J ends were trimmed by 5 bases and 2 bases, with 13 bases remaining between them. Germline CDR1 and CDR2: DFQATT and SNEGSKA (reference sequence). This CDR3 has 15 amino acids. The study's findings and limits: Naive T cell percentage by flow cytometry tracked strongly with beta diversity. Changes seen in expanded clonotypes were possibly confounded by donor CMV status left unknown.

This clonotype was picked up a small number of times. Its matching antigen is unknown. RNA extraction gave at least 5 micrograms of total RNA per sample. The chain joins TRBV20-1 to TRBJ2-6; weak D call: TRBD2 (6 bases). This clonotype was obtained from a man aged 25-40 years in good health. Material: blood. The CDR3 DNA sequence: TGCAGTGCTGCCCCCGGAGGGCCTGGGGCCAACGTCCTGACTTTC. As protein: CSAAPGGPGANVLTF.